This T cell receptor beta chain was sequenced for a study of sequential checkpoint blockade in melanoma. In the study overall: Arm A got nivolumab then ipilimumab; arm B the reverse, 1:1.

Treatment denoted: randomized to nivolumab then ipilimumab (arm A) or the reverse (arm B). DNA-damaging chemotherapy had not been given to any patient beforehand. PBMC sorting kept live CD3+CD8+ cells without CD19 or CD56. Trimming at V came to 5 bases and at J to 13 bases, leaving 7 bases not matched to a gene. The CDR3 spans 11 residues. In germline, CDR1 is SNHLY, CDR2 FYNNEI. Sequenced by immunoSEQ multiplex PCR; TCRdb stores in-frame clones only, minus some. In the table there are 34,000 or so clones, 82% of which are singletons. Source: CD8+ T cells sorted from blood (inferred from file names), taken from a patient given nivolumab and ipilimumab in sequence. This chain links TRBV2 with TRBJ1-2, with 7 positions matching TRBD1. This receptor was taken from a human donor with melanoma. The CDR3 reads CASSSGGALTF. The CDR3 region has the DNA TGTGCCAGCAGTTCAGGGGGAGCCCTCACCTTC. Supplemented by reference TRBV2 and TRBJ1-2, the full variable domain reads EPEVTQTPSHQVTQMGQEVILRCVPISNHLYFYWYRQILGQKVEFLVSFYNNEISEKSEIFDDQFSVERPDGSNFTLKIRSTKLEDSAMYFCASSSGGALTFGSGTRLTVV.